The clone carrying this T cell receptor beta chain was seen a handful of times. Its specificity is not known. V dropped 6 bases and J dropped 5 bases, with 19 bases sitting between them. CDR3 length equals 15 residues. These data originate in a study of post-analysis software for immune sequencing data. General study findings and limits: Five or six TRBV segments appeared more often in patients than in controls, and TRBV5-6, TRBV5-1 and TRBV20-1 were among these.

Each TCR beta cDNA library carried unique molecular identifiers. Around 450,000 cDNA molecules were recovered from an input of roughly 0.95 to 10 million T cells. MiXCR, run by TCRdb on the PCR reads, gives a single entry per CDR3 protein. The profile shows 750,000 to 950,000 distinct CDR3 sequences, around 42% of them singletons. The source of this sequence is a girl aged 5-17 years with multiple sclerosis. The chain joins TRBV12-3 or TRBV12-4 to TRBJ1-2; D possibly corresponds to TRBD1 (5 bases). The sequenced sample was blood. CDR3 protein: CASRILMGTRYGYTF. CDR3 bases: TGTGCCAGCAGGATCTTGATGGGGACGAGATATGGCTACACCTTC.